Below, one TCR beta chain is given with its context. This sample is drawn from a study of blood T cell repertoires in COVID-19. Whole-study context: Acute and convalescent COVID-19 samples came from the United States, Italy and Spain. T cells, B-cell-depleted T cells, or PBMCs provided the cDNA or gDNA that served as material.

The Seattle site enrolled patients during active infection and followed them longitudinally. V was trimmed by 4 bases and J by 1 base, leaving 16 bases between them. The CDR3 is 17 amino acids. CDR1 and CDR2 (germline): KGHDR, SFDVKD. Original processing methods: Nucleated cell number was recorded as an estimate derived from reference gene primer amplification. Sequenced by immunoSEQ multiplex PCR; TCRdb stores in-frame clones only, minus some. V and J calls and clone size are those listed in that table; D and trimming were worked out from the DNA. The table includes about 320,000 clones, roughly 89% detected once.

This chain connects TRBV24-1 to TRBJ2-1, with D possibly matching TRBD2 (6 bases). The sample taken for sequencing was peripheral blood. This TCR was sampled from a woman aged 25 to 39 with COVID-19, enrolled during active disease. CDR3 amino acids: CATSERRAGFSYNEQFF. In DNA, the CDR3 is TGTGCCACCAGTGAGAGGAGGGCAGGTTTTTCCTACAATGAGCAGTTCTTC.